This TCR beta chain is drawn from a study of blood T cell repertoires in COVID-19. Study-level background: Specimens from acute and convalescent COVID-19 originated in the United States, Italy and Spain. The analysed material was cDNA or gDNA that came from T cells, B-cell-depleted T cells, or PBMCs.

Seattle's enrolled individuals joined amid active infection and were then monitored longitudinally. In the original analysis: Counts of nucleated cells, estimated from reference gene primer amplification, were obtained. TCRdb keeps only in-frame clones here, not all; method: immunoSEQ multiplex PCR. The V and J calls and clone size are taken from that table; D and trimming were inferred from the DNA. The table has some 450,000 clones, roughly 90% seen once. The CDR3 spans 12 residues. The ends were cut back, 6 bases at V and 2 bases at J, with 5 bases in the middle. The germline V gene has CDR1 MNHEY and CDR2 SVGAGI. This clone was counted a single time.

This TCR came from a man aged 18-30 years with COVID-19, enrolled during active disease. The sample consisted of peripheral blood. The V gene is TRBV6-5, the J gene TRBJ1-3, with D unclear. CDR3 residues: CASRAPGNTIYF. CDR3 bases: TGTGCCAGCAGGGCCCCTGGAAACACCATATATTTT.